This is a list of T cell receptor beta chains from one sample in a study of OX40 agonist ivuxolimab in advanced cancers. Sequencing was performed with immunoSEQ multiplex PCR; in TCRdb, only in-frame clones are kept and a portion is missing. Of fewer than 25,000 clones listed, around 78% are singletons. The specimen was CD4+ or CD8+ T cells sorted from blood, collected in a trial of the OX40 agonist ivuxolimab. These receptors originate from an adult with an advanced solid tumor such as melanoma, head and neck, liver or kidney cancer. CDR3s include the opening cysteine and the closing phenylalanine or tryptophan. Fields, in order: J gene, D gene, V gene, clone size, CDR3 DNA, CDR3 protein. A D gene is named only where the DNA matches it firmly. A row's size may be missing; if present it is once, few, many or a size class.

j_gene: TRBJ1-2; d_gene: TRBD1; v_gene: TRBV6-5; abundance: .; CDR3nt: TGTGCCAGCAGTGACAGGGGGCAGAACACCTTC; CDR3aa: CASSDRGQNTF
j_gene: TRBJ2-3; d_gene: .; v_gene: TRBV11-1; abundance: .; CDR3nt: TGTGCCAGCAGCCGCACAGATACGCAGTATTTT; CDR3aa: CASSRTDTQYF
j_gene: TRBJ2-1; d_gene: .; v_gene: TRBV28; abundance: .; CDR3nt: TGTGCCAGCAGTTTTGTTGCGGGATTTTTCAATGAGCAGTTCTTC; CDR3aa: CASSFVAGFFNEQFF
j_gene: TRBJ2-3; d_gene: TRBD2; v_gene: TRBV4-3; abundance: .; CDR3nt: TGCGCCAGCAGCCAAGATCCTAGCGGGAGTTTTCCAGATACGCAGTATTTT; CDR3aa: CASSQDPSGSFPDTQYF
j_gene: TRBJ1-4; d_gene: TRBD1; v_gene: TRBV7-2; abundance: .; CDR3nt: TGTGCCAGCAGCACAGGGGGCTGGGAAAAACTGTTTTTT; CDR3aa: CASSTGGWEKLFF
j_gene: TRBJ2-1; d_gene: TRBD2; v_gene: TRBV5-1; abundance: .; CDR3nt: TGCGCCAGCAGCCCAACGCTAGCGGGGGGTCGAGAGCAGTTCTTC; CDR3aa: CASSPTLAGGREQFF
j_gene: TRBJ2-2; d_gene: .; v_gene: TRBV9; abundance: .; CDR3nt: TGTGCCAGCAGCCCCCAGTTCGGGGAGCTGTTTTTT; CDR3aa: CASSPQFGELFF
j_gene: TRBJ1-1; d_gene: .; v_gene: TRBV18; abundance: .; CDR3nt: TGTGCCAGCTCGATGCTGGAAAACACTGAAGCTTTCTTT; CDR3aa: CASSMLENTEAFF
j_gene: TRBJ1-2; d_gene: TRBD1; v_gene: TRBV6-1; abundance: .; CDR3nt: TGTGCCAGCAGTGAATGGGCAGGGGGCTTCGGAGGCTACACCTTC; CDR3aa: CASSEWAGGFGGYTF
j_gene: TRBJ2-5; d_gene: .; v_gene: TRBV18; abundance: .; CDR3nt: TGTGCCAGCTCACTCCAAGAGACCCAGTACTTC; CDR3aa: CASSLQETQYF
j_gene: TRBJ2-5; d_gene: .; v_gene: TRBV5-1; abundance: .; CDR3nt: TGCGCCAGCAGCTTGGTGGGGGGGCATCAAGAGACCCAGTACTTC; CDR3aa: CASSLVGGHQETQYF
j_gene: TRBJ1-1; d_gene: TRBD1; v_gene: TRBV10-1; abundance: .; CDR3nt: TGCGCCAGCAGTCCCGGGACAGCCCTTTCGAACACTGAAGCTTTCTTT; CDR3aa: CASSPGTALSNTEAFF
j_gene: TRBJ1-2; d_gene: .; v_gene: TRBV6-6; abundance: .; CDR3nt: TGTGCCAGCAGTTACACAGCGGACGGACTCTCCTATGGCTACACCTTC; CDR3aa: CASSYTADGLSYGYTF
j_gene: TRBJ1-2; d_gene: TRBD1; v_gene: TRBV14; abundance: .; CDR3nt: TGTGCCAGCAGCCAAAGACAGGGGGGTTATGGCTACACCTTC; CDR3aa: CASSQRQGGYGYTF
j_gene: TRBJ1-1; d_gene: .; v_gene: TRBV7-2; abundance: .; CDR3nt: TGTGCCAGCAGCCCGAAGGTTGGCGACACTGAAGCTTTCTTT; CDR3aa: CASSPKVGDTEAFF
j_gene: TRBJ2-7; d_gene: TRBD1; v_gene: TRBV9; abundance: once; CDR3nt: TGTGCCAGCAGCGTAGGACAGGGGTTGGGTGAGCAGTACTTC; CDR3aa: CASSVGQGLGEQYF
j_gene: TRBJ2-7; d_gene: .; v_gene: TRBV6-1; abundance: .; CDR3nt: TGTGCCAGCAGTGAGAGGGGAACCTACGAGCAGTACTTC; CDR3aa: CASSERGTYEQYF
j_gene: TRBJ2-7; d_gene: TRBD1; v_gene: TRBV7-2; abundance: .; CDR3nt: TGTGCCAGCAGCTTAATGTCAGGGGGCGAATACGAGCAGTACTTC; CDR3aa: CASSLMSGGEYEQYF
j_gene: TRBJ2-7; d_gene: .; v_gene: TRBV11-1; abundance: once; CDR3nt: TGTGCCAGCAGCTTAGGGTCCTACGAGCAGTACTTC; CDR3aa: CASSLGSYEQYF
j_gene: TRBJ2-3; d_gene: .; v_gene: TRBV19; abundance: .; CDR3nt: TGTGCCAGTACCTCCTCCGGGGGTTTGAGGACAGATACGCAGTATTTT; CDR3aa: CASTSSGGLRTDTQYF
j_gene: TRBJ2-5; d_gene: .; v_gene: TRBV19; abundance: .; CDR3nt: TGTGCCAGTAGTATCGGGCCAGCAGAAGAGACCCAGTACTTC; CDR3aa: CASSIGPAEETQYF
j_gene: TRBJ2-2; d_gene: .; v_gene: TRBV27; abundance: .; CDR3nt: TGTGCCAGCAGTTTATCGGCCTGGGGGCGGACCGGGGAGCTGTTTTTT; CDR3aa: CASSLSAWGRTGELFF
j_gene: TRBJ1-4; d_gene: .; v_gene: TRBV14; abundance: .; CDR3nt: TGTGCCAGCAGCCAAGAAGAGGGGAAACTGTTTTTT; CDR3aa: CASSQEEGKLFF
j_gene: TRBJ1-2; d_gene: .; v_gene: TRBV5-6; abundance: .; CDR3nt: TGTGCCAGCAGCCGTGACATCTATGGCTACACCTTC; CDR3aa: CASSRDIYGYTF
j_gene: TRBJ2-4; d_gene: .; v_gene: TRBV7-3; abundance: .; CDR3nt: TGTGCCAGCAGCCCGGGCGCGGGTGCGGATCAGTACTTC; CDR3aa: CASSPGAGADQYF
j_gene: TRBJ2-7; d_gene: TRBD2; v_gene: TRBV11-2; abundance: once; CDR3nt: TGTGCCAGCAGCTTACGGACTAGCGGGGGTGTTGAAGACGAGCAGTACTTC; CDR3aa: CASSLRTSGGVEDEQYF
j_gene: TRBJ2-1; d_gene: .; v_gene: TRBV2; abundance: .; CDR3nt: TGTGCCAGCACGGAGAACAATGAGCAGTTCTTC; CDR3aa: CASTENNEQFF
j_gene: TRBJ2-5; d_gene: .; v_gene: TRBV7-2; abundance: few; CDR3nt: TGTGCCAGCAGCCCCAGGCAGGGGCGGGGGGAGACCCAGTACTTC; CDR3aa: CASSPRQGRGETQYF
j_gene: TRBJ2-2; d_gene: TRBD2; v_gene: TRBV19; abundance: .; CDR3nt: TGTGCCAGCAAGACGGAAAGGGCAGGGAGGGCCGGGGAGCTGTTTTTT; CDR3aa: CASKTERAGRAGELFF
j_gene: TRBJ2-3; d_gene: TRBD2; v_gene: TRBV11-1; abundance: .; CDR3nt: TGTGCCAGCAGCTTCCGGCTAGCGGGAGCCAATACGCAGTATTTT; CDR3aa: CASSFRLAGANTQYF
j_gene: TRBJ2-5; d_gene: .; v_gene: TRBV5-1; abundance: once; CDR3nt: TGCGCCAGCAGCTTGGGAGTAAAACAAGAGACCCAGTACTTC; CDR3aa: CASSLGVKQETQYF
j_gene: TRBJ2-7; d_gene: .; v_gene: TRBV7-2; abundance: .; CDR3nt: TGTGCCAGCAGTCTAGGGAGTGGGGGGTCCCAGTACGAGCAGTACTTC; CDR3aa: CASSLGSGGSQYEQYF